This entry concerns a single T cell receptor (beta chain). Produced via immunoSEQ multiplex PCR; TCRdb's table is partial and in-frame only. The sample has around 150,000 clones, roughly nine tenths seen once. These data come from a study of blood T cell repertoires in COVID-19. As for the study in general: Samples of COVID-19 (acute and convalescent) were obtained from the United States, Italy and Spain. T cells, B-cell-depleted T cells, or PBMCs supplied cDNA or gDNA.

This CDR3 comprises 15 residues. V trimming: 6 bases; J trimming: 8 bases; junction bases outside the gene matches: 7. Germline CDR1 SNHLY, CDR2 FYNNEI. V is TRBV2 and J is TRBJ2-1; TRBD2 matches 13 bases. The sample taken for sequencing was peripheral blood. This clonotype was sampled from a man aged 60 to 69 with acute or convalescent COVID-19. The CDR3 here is CASRGTSGAWDEQFF. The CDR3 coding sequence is TGTGCCAGCAGAGGGACTAGCGGGGCCTGGGATGAGCAGTTCTTC.